The sequence of this T cell receptor (beta chain) was determined in a study of T cell repertoires in cytomegalovirus infection. Study-wide context: Carrying CMV and the relevant HLA type showed in public TCR beta signatures. Whole-study results and caveats: The ex vivo response was dominated by HLA-C-restricted CMV-specific TCR beta clonotypes. Frequencies of public TCR beta families were cumulated, and this identified carriers of CMV plus the relevant HLA.

The CDR3 covers 14 residues. Germline-derived CDR1 and CDR2 are SGHTA and FQGNSA. V was cut by 3 bases and J by 8 bases, with 16 bases left in between. TCRdb called the reads again in MiXCR, with one record for every CDR3 protein. Here the sample spans a few hundred thousand distinct CDR3 sequences, around 15% being singletons. This clonotype was found many times. Antigen: not known. The chain employs TRBV7-2 and TRBJ1-2; D perhaps matches TRBD1 (6 bases). Input material: PBMCs. The clonotype originates from a human donor in good health (CMV status not recorded). Some clones in this sample may be carry-over from other donors' samples. Here the CDR3 DNA reads TGTGCCAGCAGCTTCTACCGGGACACTGGCGGCTACACCTTC. Translated, it gives CASSFYRDTGGYTF.